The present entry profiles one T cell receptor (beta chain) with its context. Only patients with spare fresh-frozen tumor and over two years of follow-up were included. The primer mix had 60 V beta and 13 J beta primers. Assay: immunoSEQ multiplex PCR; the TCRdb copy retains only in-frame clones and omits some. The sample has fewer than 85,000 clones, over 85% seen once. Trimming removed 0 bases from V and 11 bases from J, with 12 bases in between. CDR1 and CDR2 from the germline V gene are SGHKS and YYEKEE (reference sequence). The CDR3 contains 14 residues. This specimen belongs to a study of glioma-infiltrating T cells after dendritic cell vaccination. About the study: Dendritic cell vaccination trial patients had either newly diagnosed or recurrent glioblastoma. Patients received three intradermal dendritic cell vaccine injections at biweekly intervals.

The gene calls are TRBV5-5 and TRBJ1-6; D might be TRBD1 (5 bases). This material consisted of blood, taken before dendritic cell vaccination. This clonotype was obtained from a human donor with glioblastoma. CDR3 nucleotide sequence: TGTGCCAGCAGCTTGGGACAGTCAGCGACACCCCTCCACTTT. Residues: CASSLGQSATPLHF. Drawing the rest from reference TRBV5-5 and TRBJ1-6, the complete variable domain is DAGVTQSPTHLIKTRGQQVTLRCSPISGHKSVSWYQQVLGQGPQFIFQYYEKEERGRGNFPDRFSARQFPNYSSELNVNALLLGDSALYLCASSLGQSATPLHFGNGTRLTVT.